This is a list of T cell receptor beta chains from one sample in a study of cytomegalovirus exposure and HLA in healthy donors. Clones were read by immunoSEQ multiplex PCR, and TCRdb kept only the in-frame ones, dropping some. In all, the sample yields about 170,000 clones. Specimen: PBMCs. The receptors come from a woman aged 60 to 75 in good health and CMV-seronegative. The CDR3 runs from the conserved cysteine through the conserved F or W. The D gene is left open where the match is weak.

TRBV19,-,TRBJ1-2,CASSIGNRAYGYTF
TRBV2,TRBD2,TRBJ2-1,CASSAGLAGVKFEQFF
TRBV5-6,-,TRBJ2-7,CASSLGPRGISYEQYF
TRBV5-1,TRBD1,TRBJ2-7,CASSQSSGQGDYEQYF
TRBV25-1,TRBD2,-,CASSESGTFTYEQYF
TRBV30,TRBD1,TRBJ1-5,CAWSATGQGDNQPQHF
TRBV21-1,-,TRBJ1-1,CASSSPGNTEAFF
TRBV10-1,TRBD1,TRBJ1-4,CASSELQGSNEKLFF
TRBV25-1,TRBD2,TRBJ2-3,CASSGGWSTDTQYF
TRBV4-1,-,TRBJ1-1,CASSQVRGLNTEAFF
TRBV5-1,-,TRBJ1-1,CASSQNTEAFF
TRBV5-1,-,TRBJ2-1,CASSLTDSSYNEQFF
TRBV4-2,-,TRBJ1-4,CASSQGVLGAVEKLFF
TRBV6-1,-,TRBJ2-7,CASSEGFWSYEQYF
TRBV2,-,TRBJ2-3,CASSHYTDTQYF
TRBV27,TRBD1,TRBJ1-1,CASSLYGTGHNEAFF
TRBV5-1,TRBD2,TRBJ2-7,CASSLTSGTFYEQYF
TRBV19,-,TRBJ2-7,CASSIKGGTLSREQYF
TRBV27,-,TRBJ2-2,CASSLQGFSGELFF
TRBV4-2,-,TRBJ1-3,CASSQGQGSGNTIYF
TRBV2,-,TRBJ1-4,CASQTSGSSGGEKLFF
TRBV4-3,-,TRBJ1-2,CASSQDVRARFSYGYTF
TRBV11-2,-,TRBJ1-5,CASSLDRSQPQHF
TRBV7-9,-,TRBJ2-3,CASSFYSGTPRTDTQYF
TRBV4-1,TRBD1,TRBJ2-1,CASSLPGQGLEQFF
TRBV5-1,-,TRBJ1-1,CASSLGHRNTEAFF
TRBV25-1,-,TRBJ1-2,CASSFSEDYGYTF
TRBV10-1,-,TRBJ1-2,CASAAGANYGYTF
TRBV7-3,TRBD1,TRBJ1-1,CASSADRAGTEAFF
TRBV4-3,-,TRBJ1-2,CASSQDRYYGYTF
TRBV19,-,TRBJ2-7,CASSITGSRSYEQYF
TRBV6-1,TRBD1,TRBJ2-1,CASSEGTGAYNEQFF
TRBV9,TRBD1,TRBJ1-4,CASSFRDRRGGNEKLFF
TRBV2,TRBD1,TRBJ1-1,CASSDRGLTEAFF
TRBV5-6,-,TRBJ1-3,CASSLATRGNTIYF
TRBV7-9,-,TRBJ2-3,CASSYSSTDTQYF
TRBV19,TRBD1,TRBJ1-4,CASRRQGAGTNEKLFF
TRBV18,-,TRBJ1-5,CASSPESRGQPQHF
TRBV5-1,TRBD1,TRBJ1-1,CASSLGFSDRLAFF
TRBV29-1,-,TRBJ1-3,CSVDRGNTIYF
TRBV7-2,TRBD1,TRBJ1-2,CASSDTGQVYGYTF
TRBV7-2,TRBD1,TRBJ1-1,CASSLRAGGSTDTEAFF
TRBV9,-,TRBJ2-2,CASSVPRDREVTGELFF
TRBV15,TRBD1,TRBJ2-7,CATSGGQGDTYEQYF
TRBV10-3,TRBD2,TRBJ2-1,CAISDPTSAPGNEQFF
TRBV19,-,TRBJ2-7,CASSRQSSYEQYF